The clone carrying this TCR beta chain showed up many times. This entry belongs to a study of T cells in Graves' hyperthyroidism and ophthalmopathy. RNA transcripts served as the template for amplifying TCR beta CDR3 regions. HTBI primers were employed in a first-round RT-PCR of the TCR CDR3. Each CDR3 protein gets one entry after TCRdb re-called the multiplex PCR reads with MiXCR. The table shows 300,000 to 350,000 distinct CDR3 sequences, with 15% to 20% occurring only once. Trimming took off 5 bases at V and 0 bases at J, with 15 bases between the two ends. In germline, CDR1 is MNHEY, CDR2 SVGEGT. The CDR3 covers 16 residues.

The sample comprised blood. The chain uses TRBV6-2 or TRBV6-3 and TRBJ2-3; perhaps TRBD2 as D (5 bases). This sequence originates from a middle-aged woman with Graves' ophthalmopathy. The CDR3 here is CASSPGWERSTDTQYF. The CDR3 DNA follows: TGTGCCAGCAGTCCCGGATGGGAGAGAAGCACAGATACGCAGTATTTT.